This T cell receptor beta chain comes out of a study of blood T cell repertoires in COVID-19. Study overall: Both acute and convalescent COVID-19 samples were obtained from the United States, Italy and Spain.

V was shortened by 4 bases and J by 3 bases, with 13 bases between the two germline ends. Germline CDR1 reads MNHEY; CDR2 reads SVGAGI. The CDR3 runs to 15 residues. Libraries were prepared by immunoSEQ multiplex PCR; TCRdb keeps only in-frame clonotypes and omits some of them. The sample includes some 250,000 clones, about 86% seen only once; the top ten take about 2%. The sequencing input was peripheral blood. The rearrangement uses TRBV6-5 and TRBJ2-1, with D possibly being TRBD2 (6 bases). The receptor comes from a young man with active or convalescent COVID-19. In DNA, the CDR3 is TGTGCCAGCAGTTGGACTACCCTTATCTACAATGAGCAGTTCTTC. The encoded protein is CASSWTTLIYNEQFF.